This entry lists 7 T cell receptor beta chains sequenced from one sample in a study of cytotoxic CD8 clonotypes in ibrutinib-treated CLL. Profiled with immunoSEQ multiplex PCR; TCRdb holds only in-frame clones, not every one. The sample carries about 200,000 clones, 72% recorded once. Sequencing was performed on PBMCs, taken after 24 months of ibrutinib treatment. The receptor source for this set is a human donor with chronic lymphocytic leukemia.

A note on this clone: At the DNA level, this CDR3 is encoded by other sequences in the same sample as well. This chain joins TRBV7-9 and TRBJ2-1, with 12 bases matching TRBD2. CDR3 length equals 14 residues. Germline CDR1 and CDR2: SEHNR and FQNEAQ (reference sequence). V lost 3 bases, J lost 7 bases, and 1 base stayed unmatched. CDR3 sequence reads: CASSLTSGSNEQFF. The CDR3 bases are TGTGCCAGCAGCTTGACTAGCGGGAGTAATGAGCAGTTCTTC.

The V gene is TRBV29-1, the J gene TRBJ2-1; 7 bases match TRBD2. V shed 8 bases, J shed 8 bases, and the junction held 3 bases outside the gene matches. The CDR3 is made up of 10 amino acids. CDR1 is SQVTM and CDR2 is ANQGSEA in the germline V gene. The DNA of the CDR3 is TGCAGCCCTGCGGGGGATGAGCAGTTCTTC. Protein: CSPAGDEQFF.

This chain links TRBV28 with TRBJ1-5, with D possibly being TRBD1 (6 bases). There are 15 residues in the CDR3. Trimming shortened V by 5 bases and J by 2 bases, and 13 bases separated the two germline ends. CDR1 is MDHEN, CDR2 SYDVKM, per germline. The DNA for the CDR3 is TGTGCCAGCAGTCTAGGGGGGGGTGGCAATCAGCCCCAGCATTTT. It specifies CASSLGGGGNQPQHF.

This chain links TRBV9 with TRBJ2-1; the match to TRBD2 covers 15 bases. After removal of 0 bases from V and 3 bases from J, the junction contained 7 bases not matched to a gene. This CDR3 spans 19 amino acids. CDR1 is SGDLS, CDR2 YYNGEE, per germline. CDR3 DNA sequence: TGTGCCAGCAGCGTAGCTGGACTAGCGGGAGGGGCAGTCTACAATGAGCAGTTCTTC. Its protein product is CASSVAGLAGGAVYNEQFF.

Written as DNA, the CDR3 is TGCGCCAGCACCGTGACAGGGGGCACTGAAGCTTTCTTT. Its translation is CASTVTGGTEAFF. The rearrangement joins TRBV5-1 to TRBJ1-1; 9 bases map to TRBD1. With V trimmed by 6 bases and J by 4 bases, 4 bases remained unmatched. Germline-derived CDR1 and CDR2 are SGHRS and YFSETQ. The length of the CDR3 is 13 residues.

The rearrangement links TRBV21-1 to TRBJ2-7; no check of the table's D call, TRBD2, against the DNA was made. TRBV21-1 is designated a pseudogene. The CDR3 loop spans 19 amino acids. In DNA form, the CDR3 reads TGTGCCAGCACCTCGTTCTTAGACAGGACTAGCGGGAGTCTCTACGAGCAGTACTTC. Its protein is CASTSFLDRTSGSLYEQYF.

The V and J genes are TRBV4-3 and TRBJ2-1, with D hard to call. Trimming removed 5 bases at V and 6 bases at J, with 20 bases between. Per germline, CDR1 LGHNA and CDR2 YSLEER. The CDR3 consists of 16 residues. CDR3 bases: TGCGCCAGCAGCTTTGCAATACAACATTATGGCAATGAGCAGTTCTTC. Its translation: CASSFAIQHYGNEQFF.